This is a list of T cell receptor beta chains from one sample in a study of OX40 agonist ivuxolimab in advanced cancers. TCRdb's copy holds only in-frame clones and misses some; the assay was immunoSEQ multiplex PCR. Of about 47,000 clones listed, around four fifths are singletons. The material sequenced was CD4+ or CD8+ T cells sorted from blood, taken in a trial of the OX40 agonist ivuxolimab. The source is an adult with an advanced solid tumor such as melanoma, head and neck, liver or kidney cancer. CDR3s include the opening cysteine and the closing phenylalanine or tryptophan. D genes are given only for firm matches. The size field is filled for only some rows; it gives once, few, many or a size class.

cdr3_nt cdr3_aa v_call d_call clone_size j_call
TGTGCCAGCAGTGACCTCCAGGGGGCGTTGGGTAATGAGCAGTTCTTC CASSDLQGALGNEQFF TRBV25-1 TRBD1 NA TRBJ2-1
TGTGCCAGCACCGACCCGGACAGGGGAAAAAATGAGCAGTTCTTC CASTDPDRGKNEQFF TRBV2 TRBD1 NA TRBJ2-1
TGCGCCAGCAGTGGTCCGGAGCAGTTCTTC CASSGPEQFF TRBV10-2 NA NA TRBJ2-1
TGCGCCAGCAGCCAATCGAAGGGGCCTGGAAACACCATATATTTT CASSQSKGPGNTIYF TRBV4-3 NA NA TRBJ1-3
TGTGCCAGCAGCTTAGCGGTCCAGTCCTACGAGCAGTACTTC CASSLAVQSYEQYF TRBV7-9 NA NA TRBJ2-7
TGTGCCAGCAGTTTTTACATGACAGGGCTGATAGATTCACCCCTCCACTTT CASSFYMTGLIDSPLHF TRBV28 TRBD1 few TRBJ1-6
TGTGCCAGCAGCGTTAACTACGAGCAGTACTTC CASSVNYEQYF TRBV14 NA NA TRBJ2-7
TGTGCCAGCAGTGAGGGTGGACAGGGCTACGAGCAGTACTTC CASSEGGQGYEQYF TRBV2 TRBD1 NA TRBJ2-7
TGCGCCAGCAGTGAGGTCGCGGGGATACCCCAAGAGACCCAGTACTTC CASSEVAGIPQETQYF TRBV10-1 NA NA TRBJ2-5
TGTGCCAGCAGTATAGGGAGCAATCAGCCCCAGCATTTT CASSIGSNQPQHF TRBV27 NA NA TRBJ1-5
TGTGCCAGCAGCTTCTCAGGGGGCCTCAACACTGAAGCTTTCTTT CASSFSGGLNTEAFF TRBV5-4 TRBD1 NA TRBJ1-1
TGTGCCAGCAGCTTGGGTACAGGAACCTATGGCTACACCTTC CASSLGTGTYGYTF TRBV5-4 NA NA TRBJ1-2
TGTGCCAGCAGCTGGACGGAATCCTACGAGCAGTACTTC CASSWTESYEQYF TRBV11-1 NA once TRBJ2-7
TGTGCCAGCTCAACGGGACAGGGGGCTATCGAGCAGTACTTC CASSTGQGAIEQYF TRBV18 TRBD1 once TRBJ2-7
TGTGCCAGCAGCTACACAGGACTAGCGGGCCAAGAGACCCAGTACTTC CASSYTGLAGQETQYF TRBV5-4 TRBD2 NA TRBJ2-5
TGCGCCAGCAGCCCAACGGAGAGCGTCAATGAGCAGTTCTTC CASSPTESVNEQFF TRBV5-1 NA once TRBJ2-1
TGTGCCAGCAGCCTATGGGGGGACAGGGGTGGTGTTAATGAGCAGTTCTTC CASSLWGDRGGVNEQFF TRBV11-2 TRBD1 NA TRBJ2-1
TGTGCCAGCAGCTACAGGAGCGGGGGAGTATCGGGGCAGTTCTTC CASSYRSGGVSGQFF TRBV11-3 TRBD2 NA TRBJ2-1
TGTGCCAGCAGCTTAGGCCCGGGACAGTTAAATAGCAATCAGCCCCAGCATTTT CASSLGPGQLNSNQPQHF TRBV7-3 TRBD1 NA TRBJ1-5
TGTGCCAGCAGTGAAGCGTCGGATAACTATGGCTACACCTTC CASSEASDNYGYTF TRBV2 NA NA TRBJ1-2
TGTGCCAGCAGTGACTCGATTGCCAGTTCTGTCACTGAAGCTTTCTTT CASSDSIASSVTEAFF TRBV6-4 NA NA TRBJ1-1
TGTGCCAGCAGTGACTCCCAGCTAGCGGGGTCGGATACGCAGTATTTT CASSDSQLAGSDTQYF TRBV6-4 TRBD2 few TRBJ2-3
TGTGCCAGTAGTATAGGATTCGGCGGGGGGGTCGATACGCAGTATTTT CASSIGFGGGVDTQYF TRBV19 TRBD2 NA TRBJ2-3